One sample yielded the 15 T cell receptor beta chains listed below, sequenced in a study of CD8+ T cells in alopecia areata. Treatment of the sample: oral pan-JAK inhibitor, 5-10 mg twice daily. RNA, once extracted, was reverse transcribed into cDNA for use as the sequencing template. Data came from immunoSEQ multiplex PCR; TCRdb stores just in-frame clones and leaves some out. Of roughly 64,000 clones in the sample, approximately 44% are singletons; the top ten hold roughly 22%. Sequences were derived from CD8+ T cells sorted from blood, sampled at approximately week 37, from a patient treated with tofacitinib. These receptors were taken from a human donor with alopecia areata.

This chain joins TRBV6-1 and TRBJ2-7; 8 bases are a match to TRBD2. J lost 0 bases, V lost 4 bases, and 5 bases had no gene match. The CDR3 has 15 residues. Germline loops: CDR1 MNHNS, CDR2 SASEGT. CDR3 DNA: TGTGCCAGCAGTGTGACTAGCGATTACTCCTACGAGCAGTACTTC. This codes for CASSVTSDYSYEQYF.

The chain joins TRBV19 to TRBJ2-5, with D perhaps TRBD1 or TRBD2 (5 bases each). The V gene's germline CDR1 is LNHDA and CDR2 SQIVND (reference sequence). The V end was cut by 5 bases, the J end by 7 bases, with 8 bases between. The CDR3 is made up of 11 amino acids. CDR3 loop: CASSGGRTQYF. The CDR3 bases are TGTGCCAGTAGTGGGGGTCGGACCCAGTACTTC. Looking up the rest from reference TRBV19 and TRBJ2-5 gives the full variable domain: DGGITQSPKYLFRKEGQNVTLSCEQNLNHDAMYWYRQDPGQGLRLIYYSQIVNDFQKGDIAEGYSVSREKKESFPLTVTSAQKNPTAFYLCASSGGRTQYFGPGTRLLVL.

V and J are TRBV7-2 and TRBJ2-3, with 10 bases matching TRBD2. CDR1 is SGHTA and CDR2 is FQGNSA in the germline V gene. This CDR3 region has 15 residues. V dropped 7 bases and J dropped 4; count of bases not matched to a gene: 8. The DNA of the CDR3 is TGTGCCAGCACCGAGTCAAGCGGGAGGGCAGATACGCAGTATTTT. This translates into CASTESSGRADTQYF.

This clone was seen repeatedly, ten times or more. The gene calls are TRBV4-3 and TRBJ2-1, with D possibly matching TRBD2 (6 bases). Germline V gene sequence: CDR1 LGHNA, CDR2 YSLEER. The CDR3 covers 12 residues. Trimming shortened V by 4 bases and J by 7 bases, and 8 bases separated the two germline ends. The CDR3 DNA reads as TGCGCCAGCAGCCCTGGAGGGAATGAGCAGTTCTTC. Its protein is CASSPGGNEQFF.

V is TRBV9 and J is TRBJ2-3; perhaps TRBD2 as D (5 bases). Trimming shortened V by 6 bases and J by 3 bases, and 17 bases separated the two germline ends. CDR1 is SGDLS, CDR2 YYNGEE, per germline. CDR3 length: 15 residues. This CDR3 reads CASTHEGIGTDTQYF. The DNA for the CDR3 is TGTGCCAGCACCCATGAGGGAATTGGGACAGATACGCAGTATTTT.

The gene calls are TRBV28 and TRBJ2-2; 9 bases fit TRBD1. The length of the CDR3 is 17 residues. Germline-derived CDR1 and CDR2 are MDHEN and SYDVKM. V gave up 7 bases and J gave up 4 bases; unmatched junction bases: 13. This CDR3 is CASISNRDRDFTGELFF. Here the CDR3 DNA reads TGTGCCAGCATCTCGAACCGGGACAGGGATTTCACCGGGGAGCTGTTTTTT.

This clone has a handful of counts. Here the CDR3 reads CASSPNPGTSERDEQYF. The DNA of the CDR3 is TGCGCCAGCAGCCCAAACCCCGGGACTAGCGAGAGGGACGAGCAGTACTTC. The chain couples TRBV4-1 to TRBJ2-7, with TRBD2 matching 10 bases. V was pared by 4 bases and J by 5 bases, with 14 bases of the junction left unmatched. CDR3 length: 17 amino acids. The V gene's germline CDR1 is MGHRA and CDR2 YSYEKL.

To note about this clone: Within the sample, other DNA sequences also encode this same CDR3. V gene TRBV29-1 combines with J gene TRBJ1-2; D is unresolved. Trimming stripped 4 bases from V and 2 bases from J, with 5 bases between. Germline V CDR1 and CDR2: SQVTM, ANQGSEA. The length of the CDR3 is 11 residues. The CDR3 reads CSVAGNYGYTF. DNA of the CDR3: TGCAGCGTTGCCGGGAACTATGGCTACACCTTC.

The chain recombines TRBV6-1 with TRBJ2-2; unclear D gene. V was trimmed by 8 bases and J by 7 bases, leaving 17 bases between them. The germline V gene has CDR1 MNHNS and CDR2 SASEGT. The CDR3 is 14 amino acids. This CDR3 reads CASPRPGPDGELFF. For the CDR3, the DNA is TGTGCCAGCCCACGGCCAGGCCCGGACGGGGAGCTGTTTTTT.

This clone was counted only a few times. The genes are TRBV28 and TRBJ2-7; 8 bases match TRBD1. Losses at the gene ends were 7 bases for V and 7 bases for J; bases not matched to a gene: 12. Germline V gives CDR1 MDHEN, CDR2 SYDVKM. The CDR3 is 14 amino acids. The CDR3 DNA sequence: TGTGCCAGCAACGACGGGACAGGAATATATGAGCAGTACTTC. It codes for CASNDGTGIYEQYF.

The V gene is TRBV9, the J gene TRBJ2-7; D possibly corresponds to TRBD2 (5 bases). The CDR3 totals 11 residues. Trimming took off 4 bases at V and 5 bases at J, with 7 bases between the two ends. Germline V gene sequence: CDR1 SGDLS, CDR2 YYNGEE. The chain's CDR3 is CASSPGDEQYF. The CDR3 region has the DNA TGTGCCAGCAGCCCCGGGGACGAGCAGTACTTC.

On this clone: A read error is likely here: a far larger clone is one base away. Additional DNA sequences in this sample encode the identical CDR3. The V and J genes are TRBV7-9 and TRBJ1-5; a possible D gene is TRBD1 (5 bases). The CDR3 runs 16 residues. CDR1 is SEHNR, CDR2 FQNEAQ, per germline (reference sequence). Trimming shortened V by 5 bases and J by 2 bases, and 16 bases separated the two germline ends. CDR3 in DNA: TGTGCCAGCAGCCTTACCGGGGGGGGAGGCAATCAGCCCCAGCATTTT. It encodes CASSLTGGGGNQPQHF.

V and J are TRBV11-2 and TRBJ2-2; D might be TRBD1 (6 bases). The CDR3 sequence is 14 residues long. CDR1 and CDR2 from the germline V gene are SGHAT and FQNNGV. The CDR3 bases are TGTGCTAGACGTACAGGGATAAACACCGGGGAGCTGTTTTTT. Its protein is CARRTGINTGELFF.

This clone was detected only once. V and J are TRBV6-1 and TRBJ2-3, with 9 positions matching TRBD1. The V gene end was trimmed by 5 bases and the J gene end by 5 bases; junction bases not matched to a gene: 5. This CDR3 has 14 residues. Germline V lookup: CDR1 MNHNS, CDR2 SASEGT. The CDR3 sequence: CASSRRQGVDTQYF. The CDR3 region has the DNA TGTGCCAGCAGTCGGAGACAGGGGGTAGATACGCAGTATTTT.

This clone has just a few counts. Here the CDR3 reads CASSPGTGVNQPQHF. The CDR3 region has the DNA TGCGCCAGCAGCCCAGGGACAGGAGTAAATCAGCCCCAGCATTTT. This chain joins TRBV5-1 and TRBJ1-5, with 8 bases identical to TRBD1. J was trimmed by 4 bases and V by 4 bases; bases with no gene match: 7. CDR3 length equals 15 residues. Germline V gene data show CDR1 as SGHRS and CDR2 as YFSETQ.